The 21 T cell receptor beta chains below were found in one sample sequenced in a study of OX40 agonist ivuxolimab in advanced cancers. The method was immunoSEQ multiplex PCR; TCRdb's version includes in-frame clones alone and lacks a portion of them. The data hold roughly 80,000 clones, with roughly 88% observed a single time. Source: CD4+ or CD8+ T cells sorted from blood, taken in a trial of the OX40 agonist ivuxolimab. Receptors were obtained from an adult with an advanced solid tumor such as melanoma, head and neck, liver or kidney cancer.

CDR3 protein: CASSLVGGQGANYGYTF. In nucleotides, the CDR3 is TGTGCCAGCAGCTTAGTCGGCGGTCAAGGGGCGAACTATGGCTACACCTTC. The chain joins TRBV7-2 to TRBJ1-2; tentative D call: TRBD1 (5 bases). Trimming shortened V by 1 base and J by 2 bases, and 17 bases separated the two germline ends. Germline-derived CDR1 and CDR2 are SGHTA and FQGNSA. The CDR3 contains 17 residues.

The chain joins TRBV5-1 to TRBJ1-3; D not resolved. Trimming cost V 4 bases and J 0 bases, with 11 bases left between them. The germline V gene has CDR1 SGHRS and CDR2 YFSETQ. CDR3 length equals 15 residues. CDR3 amino acids: CASSPGPFSGNTIYF. The CDR3, as DNA: TGCGCCAGCAGCCCTGGGCCTTTCTCTGGAAACACCATATATTTT.

The rearrangement uses TRBV30 and TRBJ2-7; a possible D gene is TRBD2 (6 bases). The germline gives CDR1 GTSNPN, CDR2 SVGIG (reference sequence). V was pared by 0 bases and J by 5 bases, with 17 bases between. The CDR3 runs 15 residues. DNA for the CDR3: TGTGCCTGGAGTGTCGGCGGGACCAACCTCAACGAGCAGTACTTC. Translation gives CAWSVGGTNLNEQYF.

The rearrangement links TRBV12-5 to TRBJ2-7; D is perhaps TRBD1 or TRBD2 (6 bases each). The CDR3 extends over 15 amino acids. Trimming shortened V by 6 bases and J by 7 bases, and 22 bases separated the two germline ends. The V gene's germline CDR1 is LGHNT and CDR2 FRNRAP. In DNA, the CDR3 is TGTGCTAGTGGCATCTTGGACAGTCGCGGAGGGGAGCAGTACTTC. Translation: CASGILDSRGGEQYF.

This chain joins TRBV4-1 and TRBJ2-1; 8 bases are shared with TRBD2. With 1 base clipped from V and 3 bases from J, the junction kept 5 bases outside the gene matches. The CDR3 is made up of 16 amino acids. CDR1 is MGHRA and CDR2 is YSYEKL in the germline V gene. This CDR3 is CASSQGRGEIYNEQFF. The CDR3 DNA follows: TGCGCCAGCAGCCAAGGGCGGGGGGAAATCTACAATGAGCAGTTCTTC.

The rearrangement links TRBV4-1 to TRBJ2-6; D is uncertain. From germline, CDR1 is MGHRA and CDR2 YSYEKL. Trimming cost V 0 bases and J 5 bases, with 8 bases left between them. There are 15 residues in the CDR3. This chain's CDR3 is CASSQDLGWANVLTF. In nucleotides, the CDR3 is TGCGCCAGCAGCCAAGATCTAGGCTGGGCCAACGTCCTGACTTTC.

This clone was seen only once. The genes are TRBV12-5 and TRBJ2-2; no clear D gene. Per the germline V gene, CDR1 is LGHNT and CDR2 is FRNRAP. V lost 6 bases and J lost 0, with 8 bases in between. CDR3 length: 14 residues. The CDR3 loop is CASGLTPNTGELFF. The CDR3 coding sequence is TGTGCTAGTGGACTGACCCCGAACACCGGGGAGCTGTTTTTT.

This clone was observed a few times. This chain connects TRBV4-2 to TRBJ1-6, with D unclear. CDR3 size: 15 residues. In germline, CDR1 is LGHNA, CDR2 YNFKEQ. V dropped 3 bases and J dropped 7 bases, with 13 bases sitting between them. In nucleotides, the CDR3 is TGTGCCAGCAGCCAGGACCGGGATCTCAATTCACCCCTCCACTTT. Translating it yields CASSQDRDLNSPLHF.

This clone was counted between two and nine times. The J gene is TRBJ1-6, the V gene TRBV11-3, with D possibly TRBD1 on 5 matching bases. Germline loops: CDR1 SGHNT, CDR2 YENEEA. Between the trimmed V and J ends, which lost 0 bases and 7 bases, there was a span of 13 bases. This CDR3 has 16 amino acids. CDR3 region: CASSLEAGGINSPLHF. Here the CDR3 DNA reads TGTGCCAGCAGCTTAGAGGCCGGGGGGATCAATTCACCCCTCCACTTT.

The V and J genes are TRBV10-3 and TRBJ2-7, with TRBD1 identical over 7 bases. V shed 5 bases, J shed 0 bases, and the junction held 7 bases outside the gene matches. The CDR3 contains 15 residues. Germline V gene lookup returns CDR1 ENHRY and CDR2 SYGVKD. The CDR3 DNA sequence: TGTGCCATCAGTTGGACAGGTGTCGACTCCTACGAGCAGTACTTC. It translates to CAISWTGVDSYEQYF.

In this sample, this clone turned up once. This CDR3 reads CAISVGDRGQPQHF. CDR3 in DNA: TGTGCCATCAGTGTAGGGGACAGGGGCCAGCCCCAGCATTTT. The chain employs TRBV10-3 and TRBJ1-5; 10 nucleotides match TRBD1. Germline lookup yields CDR1 ENHRY and CDR2 SYGVKD. The CDR3 has 14 amino acids. J lost 7 bases, V lost 4 bases, and 4 bases had no gene match.

This clone was observed once. This sequence joins TRBV5-1 and TRBJ2-1; 11 bases align to TRBD2. This CDR3 region has 16 residues. The V segment lost 4 bases and the J segment 5 bases; nucleotides outside the gene matches: 8. Germline V lookup: CDR1 SGHRS, CDR2 YFSETQ. CDR3 DNA: TGCGCCAGCAGCCCGACACTAGCGGGAGTAGACAATGAGCAGTTCTTC. As protein: CASSPTLAGVDNEQFF.

This sequence joins TRBV11-3 and TRBJ2-2; D gene unclear. The V and J ends lost 0 bases and 7 bases respectively, with 6 bases between them. This CDR3 spans 13 amino acids. The V gene's germline CDR1 is SGHNT and CDR2 YENEEA. The CDR3 nucleotides read TGTGCCAGCAGCTTAGAAGGGATCGGGGAGCTGTTTTTT. It codes for CASSLEGIGELFF.

The chain is built from TRBV9 and TRBJ1-6; the D gene is possibly TRBD1 (5 bases). This CDR3 has 16 amino acids. Germline CDR1 is SGDLS and CDR2 is YYNGEE. Trimming pared 0 bases from V and 6 bases from J, leaving 13 bases between. CDR3 sequence (DNA): TGTGCCAGCAGCGTAGGAGGGACTTCGGCTAATTCACCCCTCCACTTT. Translated: CASSVGGTSANSPLHF.

This clone was counted a few times. The rearrangement joins TRBV7-9 to TRBJ2-2; TRBD2 aligns across 12 bases. The CDR3 runs to 18 residues. In germline, CDR1 is SEHNR, CDR2 FQNEAQ (reference sequence). J was trimmed by 3 bases and V by 5 bases; bases with no gene match: 10. CDR3 in amino acids: CASSPRPWTSGDTGELFF. For the CDR3, the DNA is TGTGCCAGCAGCCCCCGCCCTTGGACTAGCGGGGACACCGGGGAGCTGTTTTTT.

This chain uses TRBV27 with TRBJ1-1, with D maybe TRBD1 (6 bases). Per the germline V gene, CDR1 is MNHEY and CDR2 is SMNVEV (reference sequence). The CDR3 spans 11 residues. Trimming removed 5 bases at V and 10 bases at J, with 11 bases between. CDR3 amino acids: CASSTGFRAFF. The CDR3 DNA is TGTGCCAGCAGTACAGGGTTTAGAGCTTTCTTT.

This sequence joins TRBV10-3 and TRBJ1-2; no clear D. Germline V gives CDR1 ENHRY, CDR2 SYGVKD. Trimming pared 3 bases from V and 5 bases from J, leaving 7 bases between. The CDR3 has 12 residues. The CDR3 spells CAISEDRYGYTF. The CDR3 DNA is TGTGCCATCAGTGAAGATCGATATGGCTACACCTTC.

This rearrangement joins TRBV30 to TRBJ2-2; TRBD2 matches 7 bases. CDR1 and CDR2 (germline): GTSNPN, SVGIG (reference sequence). The CDR3 extends over 15 amino acids. The J segment lost 0 bases and the V segment lost 8 bases, leaving 9 bases of the junction unmatched. As DNA, the CDR3 is TGTGCCGGTGCTGGGCTAGCGGCGAACACCGGGGAGCTGTTTTTT. Its translation: CAGAGLAANTGELFF. Filled out from reference TRBV30 and TRBJ2-2, the complete variable domain reads SQTIHQWPATLVQPVGSPLSLECTVEGTSNPNLYWYRQAAGRGLQLLFYSVGIGQISSEVPQNLSASRPQDRQFILSSKKLLLSDSGFYLCAGAGLAANTGELFFGEGSRLTVL.

This clone was seen a few times. The chain combines TRBV6-1 with TRBJ2-1; TRBD1 matches 7 bases. Germline CDR1 MNHNS, CDR2 SASEGT. Trimming cost V 7 bases and J 2 bases; bases outside gene matches: 2. CDR3 length equals 13 residues. The CDR3 here is CASTGTAYNEQFF. Here the CDR3 DNA reads TGTGCCAGCACCGGGACAGCCTACAATGAGCAGTTCTTC.

Ten or more counts support this clone. The chain has TRBV29-1 and TRBJ1-1, with D tentatively TRBD1 (6 bases). This CDR3 has 14 residues. V lost 0 bases and J lost 0, with 8 bases in between. The germline CDR1 and CDR2 sequences are SQVTM and ANQGSEA. The CDR3 here is CSVEDQGLNTEAFF. The DNA of the CDR3 is TGCAGCGTTGAAGACCAGGGGTTGAACACTGAAGCTTTCTTT.

The V gene is TRBV19, the J gene TRBJ2-2, with 7 bases aligning to TRBD2. The CDR3 has 15 amino acids. Germline trimming cut 3 bases from V and 7 bases from J; bases unmatched to any gene: 8. Germline loops: CDR1 LNHDA, CDR2 SQIVND (reference sequence). The CDR3 nucleotides are TGTGCCAGTAGTATCCGGCGGGAGAGCATCGGGGAGCTGTTTTTT. Translation: CASSIRRESIGELFF.